This record looks at one TCR beta chain sequence and its context. Its antigen is not known. This sample stems from a study of CD8 T cells in ankylosing spondylitis. Study-wide results and caveats: Disease-linked clones bore a CD8+ phenotype, appearing relatively rarely in peripheral blood. Disease-associated clones were reportedly significantly overrepresented in matched ankylosing spondylitis synovial fluid. Typical of ankylosing spondylitis blood, it appeared, was a TCR beta motif of about eight highly homologous variants.

The ends lost 7 bases at V and 6 bases at J; junction bases unmatched: 5. Germline V gene lookup returns CDR1 SQVTM and CDR2 ANQGSEA. CDR3 length: 12 amino acids. With molecular barcodes, quantitative 5'-RACE was used to make the TCR beta libraries. One entry per CDR3 protein results from TCRdb running MiXCR on the 5' RACE reads. This sample has under 850,000 distinct CDR3 sequences; about 20% occur once, and the top ten carry under 20%. The rearrangement links TRBV29-1 to TRBJ1-2; 10 positions agree with TRBD1. The sequenced material came from blood, either unsorted or a sorted T cell fraction (not recorded which). The TCR originated in a male donor with ankylosing spondylitis. The CDR3 DNA is TGCAGCGCCCGACAGGGGGCAGATGGCTACACCTTC. It translates to CSARQGADGYTF. Filled out from reference TRBV29-1 and TRBJ1-2, the complete variable domain reads SAVISQKPSRDICQRGTSLTIQCQVDSQVTMMFWYRQQPGQSLTLIATANQGSEATYESGFVIDKFPISRPNLTFSTLTVSNMSPEDSSIYLCSARQGADGYTFGSGTRLTVV.